The clone carrying this TCR beta chain has just a few counts. The antigen is unknown. Every one of the patients relapsed after autologous stem cell transplantation (brentuximab vedotin exposure was variable). This sample is part of a study of PD-1 blockade in classical Hodgkin lymphoma. The study's findings and limits: TCR diversity at baseline was reported to be reduced in newly diagnosed patients relative to healthy donors.

Assay: immunoSEQ multiplex PCR; the TCRdb copy retains only in-frame clones and omits some. This sample has about 21,000 clones; approximately 70% occur once, and the top ten carry around 6%. Trimming removed 6 bases at V and 5 bases at J, with 5 bases between. In germline, CDR1 is MNHEY, CDR2 SVGAGI. This CDR3 spans 12 amino acids. The genes are TRBV6-5 and TRBJ1-6; no reliable D call. The material was peripheral blood mononuclear cells (PBMCs), obtained at baseline. The sequence was collected from a human donor with classical Hodgkin lymphoma. The CDR3 spells CASSRHNSPLHF. The CDR3 DNA sequence: TGTGCCAGCAGCCGACATAATTCACCCCTCCACTTT.